The 11 T cell receptor beta chains reported below all come from one sample, sequenced in a study of T cell responses to AZD1222 COVID-19 vaccine. Sequenced by immunoSEQ multiplex PCR; TCRdb stores in-frame clones only, minus some. The sample includes 100,000 to 120,000 clones, just under 95% of them seen just once. Material: peripheral blood, obtained on day 0 of AZD1222 vaccination. These receptors were collected from an adult in good health.

This chain links TRBV30 with TRBJ2-6; a weak D match, TRBD1 (6 bases). The CDR3 loop spans 13 amino acids. Germline V gives CDR1 GTSNPN, CDR2 SVGIG (reference sequence). Trimming removed 8 bases at V and 5 bases at J, with 13 bases between. The CDR3 DNA reads as TGTGCCCTTAACCGGGACAGGGCCAACGTCCTGACTTTC. Translated: CALNRDRANVLTF.

This chain joins TRBV14 and TRBJ1-1, with D tentatively TRBD1 (5 bases). The V and J ends lost 0 bases and 4 bases respectively, with 9 bases between them. Germline V lookup: CDR1 SGHDN, CDR2 FVKESK. This CDR3 is built from 14 residues. The CDR3 region has the DNA TGTGCCAGCAGCCAAGAAAGGGGAAGCACTGAAGCTTTCTTT. Its translation is CASSQERGSTEAFF.

The chain carries TRBV27 and TRBJ1-1; possible D gene TRBD1, 6 bases. This CDR3 has 13 amino acids. V shed 6 bases and J shed 6 bases, with 14 bases lying between them. The germline CDR1 and CDR2 sequences are MNHEY and SMNVEV (reference sequence). The CDR3 spells CASRKLEGAEAFF. CDR3 nucleotide sequence: TGTGCCAGCAGAAAATTGGAGGGGGCTGAAGCTTTCTTT.

The chain joins TRBV5-6 to TRBJ1-5; 8 bases map to TRBD1. Losses at the gene ends were 4 bases for V and 6 bases for J; bases not matched to a gene: 6. Germline CDR1 SGHDT, CDR2 YYEEEE. The CDR3 consists of 14 residues. DNA of the CDR3: TGTGCCAGCAGCACAGGACAGGGAGCTCAGCCCCAGCATTTT. This codes for CASSTGQGAQPQHF.

The chain couples TRBV4-1 to TRBJ2-5; TRBD2 matches at 13 bases. The CDR3 length is 18 residues. Germline CDR1 MGHRA, CDR2 YSYEKL. Trimming at V came to 2 bases and at J to 1 base, leaving 7 bases not matched to a gene. In nucleotides, the CDR3 is TGCGCCAGCAGCCAACAGTTCGGGACTAGCGGGGTCCAAGAGACCCAGTACTTC. Encoded protein: CASSQQFGTSGVQETQYF.

The chain combines TRBV7-3 with TRBJ2-1; the D call may be TRBD1 or TRBD2 (5 bases each). The CDR3 extends over 15 amino acids. The germline CDR1 and CDR2 sequences are SGHTA and FQGTGA. V was cut by 5 bases and J by 4 bases, with 15 bases left in between. CDR3 bases: TGTGCCAGCAGCATCGGGACGGAGGAATACAATGAGCAGTTCTTC. Its protein is CASSIGTEEYNEQFF.

The rearrangement uses TRBV29-1 and TRBJ2-5; the D gene is possibly TRBD2 (7 bases). Germline assignment: CDR1 SQVTM and CDR2 ANQGSEA. V shed 4 bases and J shed 2 bases, with 11 bases lying between them. This CDR3 has 13 amino acids. In DNA form, the CDR3 reads TGCAGCGTTGCGAGGGGGGGGCAAGAGACCCAGTACTTC. Its protein product is CSVARGGQETQYF.

This sequence joins TRBV27 and TRBJ1-6; D gene unclear. Germline lookup yields CDR1 MNHEY and CDR2 SMNVEV (reference sequence). V lost 7 bases to trimming and J lost 7 bases, with 11 bases between them. This CDR3 has 13 amino acids. The DNA for the CDR3 is TGTGCCAGCACTACTATGGTGAATTCACCCCTCCACTTT. Translating gives CASTTMVNSPLHF.

The J gene is TRBJ2-7, the V gene TRBV10-2; 7 bases align to TRBD1. CDR1 and CDR2 from the germline V gene are WSHSY and SAAADI. V trimming: 8 bases; J trimming: 4 bases; junction bases outside the gene matches: 5. This CDR3 region has 12 residues. The CDR3 here is CASATGDYEQYF. CDR3 sequence (DNA): TGCGCCAGCGCAACAGGGGATTACGAGCAGTACTTC.

This clone was seen a single time. This sequence joins TRBV7-9 and TRBJ1-1; D ambiguous. This CDR3 is 14 amino acids long. The germline V and J ends were trimmed by 5 bases and 3 bases, with 13 bases remaining between them. Germline values: CDR1 SEHNR, CDR2 FQNEAQ (reference sequence). The DNA for the CDR3 is TGTGCCAGCAGCCTGTCTAATGACTACACTGAAGCTTTCTTT. Amino acids: CASSLSNDYTEAFF.

V usage is TRBV9 and J usage is TRBJ1-5; unclear D gene. V lost 3 bases and J 3 bases, leaving 13 bases between the germline ends. The CDR3 covers 15 residues. Germline V gene data show CDR1 as SGDLS and CDR2 as YYNGEE. CDR3 sequence: CASSACWANNQPQHF. The CDR3 DNA reads TGTGCCAGCAGCGCGTGCTGGGCTAACAATCAGCCCCAGCATTTT.